This T cell receptor beta chain was recorded in a study of blood T cell repertoires in COVID-19 (dated by TCRdb to 2020 to 2022). The study in broad terms: Collaborator samples came from the United States, Italy and Spain and covered acute and convalescent phases of COVID-19. The repertoires were made available in a free public database intended to serve as a resource for research on the immune response to SARS-CoV-2. Sample metadata almost always included a de-identified subject ID, COVID-19 status, age in years and sex. The samples were drawn from the first 160 participants of the ongoing ImmuneRACE study and from some 1,300 subjects provided by 6 global collaborators. The material from the prospective study consisted of cDNA or gDNA derived from T cells, B-cell-depleted T cells, or PBMCs. Subjects who had been exposed to COVID-19, were actively infected with it, or had recovered from it provided the deeply sampled blood TCRbeta repertoires that made up the dataset. Where available, HLA class I and class II types were taken from metadata supplied by the sample provider and were not determined by assay-based typing. General conclusions and limits of the study: Clinical and demographic metadata were provided uncurated, with the amount varying by source and participant.

The immunoSEQ Assay, a bias-controlled multiplex PCR, was used to amplify TCRbeta CDR3 regions from genomic DNA. The authors' pipeline ran thus. The number of nucleated cells in each sample was estimated by amplification of reference gene primers within the assay. To quantify the absolute abundance of each unique TCRbeta CDR3 rearrangement, sequence reads were collapsed and filtered. For each sample, productive Simpson clonality was calculated as the square root of Simpson's diversity index over productive rearrangements. The immuneACCESS repertoire file appears here via TCRdb, limited to in-frame rearrangements. These files lack a portion of the clones; in checked studies, under half of the deficit traces to unresolved V genes, and the cause of the others is not known. V and J calls and clone size are those listed in that table; D and trimming were worked out from the DNA. Across this sample there are 350,000 or so clones, with approximately 89% seen only once. The leading ten clones occupy around 9.3% of the sample.

A distance of 10 bases separates the germline ends of V and J, which lose 4 bases and 1 base respectively. According to the germline V gene, CDR1 reads SGHRS and CDR2 reads YFSETQ. CDR3 length: 14 amino acids, cysteine to phenylalanine. The entry retains the CDR3 DNA only, 42 bases that are in frame from base 1. In Seattle, one collaborating source enrolled patients while the infection was active and tracked those patients longitudinally over the course of disease. The collaborating institutions used their own protocols to collect whole blood in K2EDTA tubes. For TCRbeta analysis, collaborators shipped samples as frozen whole blood, isolated PBMCs, or DNA extracted from either of those sample types. For this clone: Its binding antigen is unknown. The sample holds no much larger clone one base away, and base qualities are not on file. This sample also contains other DNA sequences that code for the same CDR3.

The chain was built from TRBV5-1 and TRBJ2-3; perhaps TRBD1 is the D gene, with 6 bases matching. This clonotype was sampled from a woman in her 30s with COVID-19, enrolled during active disease. The sequenced sample was peripheral blood. The DNA sequence follows: TGCGCCAGCAGCCCCCGACAGGGCACAGATACGCAGTATTTT. Its translation is CASSPRQGTDTQYF.